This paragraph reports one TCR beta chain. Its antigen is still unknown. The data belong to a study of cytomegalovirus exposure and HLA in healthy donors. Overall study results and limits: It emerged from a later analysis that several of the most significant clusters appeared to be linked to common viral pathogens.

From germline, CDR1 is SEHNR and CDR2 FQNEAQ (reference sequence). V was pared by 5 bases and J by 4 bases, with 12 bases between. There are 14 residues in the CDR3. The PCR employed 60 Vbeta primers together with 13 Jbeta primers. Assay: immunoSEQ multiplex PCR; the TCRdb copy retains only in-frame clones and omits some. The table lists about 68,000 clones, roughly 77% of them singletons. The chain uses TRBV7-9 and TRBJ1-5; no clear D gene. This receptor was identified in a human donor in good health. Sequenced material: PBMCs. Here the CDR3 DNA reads TGTGCCAGCAGCGCGGCTCGGGGAAATCAGCCCCAGCATTTT. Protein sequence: CASSAARGNQPQHF.